The TCR beta chain under discussion was sequenced for a study of regulatory T cells in long-lasting Graves disease. This clonotype was counted ten times or more. In building TCR beta libraries, iRepertoire HTBI primers were used together with Arm-PCR of CDR3 regions. One entry per CDR3 protein results from TCRdb running MiXCR on the multiplex PCR reads. The sample comprises about 620,000 distinct CDR3 sequences, around 17% of which are singletons, and around 19% rests with the top ten. Time point noted: newly diagnosed GD, antithyroid drugs for less than 3 months. RNA isolated from PBMCs was used to make the TCR library. These data were also filed under a second study, of T cells in Graves' hyperthyroidism and ophthalmopathy.

This clonotype was sampled from a woman between 25 and 40 years old with Graves disease. Sequencing was performed on peripheral blood mononuclear cells (PBMCs), taken at new diagnosis, from a patient treated with antithyroid drugs.

The CDR3 is CASSLWDGAYEQYF. In DNA form, the CDR3 reads TGTGCCAGCAGTTTGTGGGACGGAGCCTACGAGCAGTACTTC. V gene TRBV12-3 or TRBV12-4 combines with J gene TRBJ2-7; D tentatively fits TRBD1 or TRBD2 (5 bases each). V lost 3 bases, J lost 2 bases, and 11 bases lay in between. This CDR3 spans 14 amino acids.